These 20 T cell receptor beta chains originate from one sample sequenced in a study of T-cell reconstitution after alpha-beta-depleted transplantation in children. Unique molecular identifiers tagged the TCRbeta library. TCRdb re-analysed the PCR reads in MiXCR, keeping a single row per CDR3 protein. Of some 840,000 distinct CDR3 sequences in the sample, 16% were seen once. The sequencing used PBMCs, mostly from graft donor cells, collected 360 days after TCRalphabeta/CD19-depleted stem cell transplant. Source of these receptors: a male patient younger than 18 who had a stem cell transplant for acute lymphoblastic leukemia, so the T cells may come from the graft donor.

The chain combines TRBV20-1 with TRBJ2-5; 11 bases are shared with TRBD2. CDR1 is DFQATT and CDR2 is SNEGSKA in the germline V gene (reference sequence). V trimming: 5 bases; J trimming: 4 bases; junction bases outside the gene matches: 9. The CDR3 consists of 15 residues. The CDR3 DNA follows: TGCAGTGCTCTAAACCTAGCGGGAGGAGGAGAGACCCAGTACTTC. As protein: CSALNLAGGGETQYF.

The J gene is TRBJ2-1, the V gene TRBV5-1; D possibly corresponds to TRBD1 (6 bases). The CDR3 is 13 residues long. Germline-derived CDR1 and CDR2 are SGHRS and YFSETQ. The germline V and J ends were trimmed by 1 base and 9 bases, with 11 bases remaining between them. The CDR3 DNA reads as TGCGCCAGCAGCTTGCAGGGGTTCCGTGAGCAGTTCTTC. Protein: CASSLQGFREQFF. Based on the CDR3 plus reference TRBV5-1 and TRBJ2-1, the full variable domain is KAGVTQTPRYLIKTRGQQVTLSCSPISGHRSVSWYQQTPGQGLQFLFEYFSETQRNKGNFPGRFSGRQFSNSRSEMNVSTLELGDSALYLCASSLQGFREQFFGPGTRLTVL.

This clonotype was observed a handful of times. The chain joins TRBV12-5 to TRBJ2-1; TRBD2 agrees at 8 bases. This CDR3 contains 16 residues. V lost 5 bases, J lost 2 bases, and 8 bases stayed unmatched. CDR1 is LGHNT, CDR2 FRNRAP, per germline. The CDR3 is CASGPPTSGTYNEQFF. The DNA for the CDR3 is TGTGCTAGTGGTCCTCCAACTAGCGGAACCTACAATGAGCAGTTCTTC.

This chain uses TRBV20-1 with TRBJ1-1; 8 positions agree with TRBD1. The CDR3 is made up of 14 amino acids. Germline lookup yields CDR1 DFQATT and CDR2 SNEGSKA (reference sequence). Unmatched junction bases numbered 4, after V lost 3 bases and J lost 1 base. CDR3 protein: CSARRQGPNTEAFF. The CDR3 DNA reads TGCAGTGCTAGGAGACAGGGGCCGAACACTGAAGCTTTCTTT.

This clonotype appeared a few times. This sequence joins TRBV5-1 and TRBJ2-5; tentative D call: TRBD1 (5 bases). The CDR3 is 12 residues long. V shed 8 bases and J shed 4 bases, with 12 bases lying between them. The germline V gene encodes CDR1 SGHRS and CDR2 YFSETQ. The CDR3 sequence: CARQDPGETQYF. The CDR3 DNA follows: TGCGCCAGACAGGACCCAGGAGAGACCCAGTACTTC. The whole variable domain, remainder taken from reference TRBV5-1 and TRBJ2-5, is KAGVTQTPRYLIKTRGQQVTLSCSPISGHRSVSWYQQTPGQGLQFLFEYFSETQRNKGNFPGRFSGRQFSNSRSEMNVSTLELGDSALYLCARQDPGETQYFGPGTRLLVL.

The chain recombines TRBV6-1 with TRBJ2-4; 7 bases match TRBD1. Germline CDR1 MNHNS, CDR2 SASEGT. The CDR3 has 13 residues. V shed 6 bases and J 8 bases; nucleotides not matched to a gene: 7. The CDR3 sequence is CASRTGTRDIQYF. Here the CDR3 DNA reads TGTGCCAGCAGGACAGGGACAAGGGACATTCAGTACTTC.

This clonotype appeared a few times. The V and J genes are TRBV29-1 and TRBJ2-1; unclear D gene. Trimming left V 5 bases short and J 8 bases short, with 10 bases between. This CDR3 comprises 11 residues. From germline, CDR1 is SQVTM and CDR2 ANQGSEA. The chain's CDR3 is CSVPIRYEQFF. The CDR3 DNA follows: TGCAGCGTTCCGATTAGGTATGAGCAGTTCTTC.

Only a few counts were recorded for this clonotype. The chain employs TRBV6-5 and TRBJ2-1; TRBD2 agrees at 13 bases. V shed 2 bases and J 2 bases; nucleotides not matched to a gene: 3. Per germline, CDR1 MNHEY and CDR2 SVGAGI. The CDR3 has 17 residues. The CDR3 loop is CASSYGTSGNTYNEQFF. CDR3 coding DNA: TGTGCCAGCAGTTACGGGACTAGCGGGAATACCTACAATGAGCAGTTCTTC.

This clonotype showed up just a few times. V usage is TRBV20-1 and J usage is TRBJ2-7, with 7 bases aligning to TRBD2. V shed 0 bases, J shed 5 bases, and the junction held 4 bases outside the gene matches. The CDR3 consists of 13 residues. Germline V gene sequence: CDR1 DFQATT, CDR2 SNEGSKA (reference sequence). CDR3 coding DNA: TGCAGTGCTAGAGAGGGGGGGAGGGACGAGCAGTACTTC. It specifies CSAREGGRDEQYF.

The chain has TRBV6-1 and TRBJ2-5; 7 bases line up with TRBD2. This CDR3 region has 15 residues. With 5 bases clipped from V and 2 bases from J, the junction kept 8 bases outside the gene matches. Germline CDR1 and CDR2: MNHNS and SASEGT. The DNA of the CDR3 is TGTGCCAGCAGTCGATATGTCGGGGGGCAAGAGACCCAGTACTTC. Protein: CASSRYVGGQETQYF.

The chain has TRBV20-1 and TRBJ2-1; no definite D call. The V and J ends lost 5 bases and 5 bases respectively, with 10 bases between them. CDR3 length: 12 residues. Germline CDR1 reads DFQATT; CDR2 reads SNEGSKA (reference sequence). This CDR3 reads CSAQRVHNEQFF. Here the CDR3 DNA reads TGCAGTGCTCAAAGGGTTCACAATGAGCAGTTCTTC.

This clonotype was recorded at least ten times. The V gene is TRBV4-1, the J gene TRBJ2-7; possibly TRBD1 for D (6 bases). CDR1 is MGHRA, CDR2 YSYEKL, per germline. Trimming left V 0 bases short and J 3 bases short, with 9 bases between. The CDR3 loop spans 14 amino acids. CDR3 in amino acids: CASSQDVGGYEQYF. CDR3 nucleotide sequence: TGCGCCAGCAGCCAAGATGTAGGGGGCTACGAGCAGTACTTC.

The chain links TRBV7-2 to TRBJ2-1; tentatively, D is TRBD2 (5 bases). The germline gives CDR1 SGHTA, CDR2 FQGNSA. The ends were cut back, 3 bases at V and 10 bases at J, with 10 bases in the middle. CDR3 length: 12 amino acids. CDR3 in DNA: TGTGCCAGCAGCTTGACTACCTCAGAGCAGTTCTTC. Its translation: CASSLTTSEQFF.

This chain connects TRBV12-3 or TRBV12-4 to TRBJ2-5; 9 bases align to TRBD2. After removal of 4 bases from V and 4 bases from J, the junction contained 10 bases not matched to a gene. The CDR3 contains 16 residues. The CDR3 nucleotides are TGTGCCAGCAGTTCCCTAGCGGGAAAGGGAGGAGAGACCCAGTACTTC. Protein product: CASSSLAGKGGETQYF.

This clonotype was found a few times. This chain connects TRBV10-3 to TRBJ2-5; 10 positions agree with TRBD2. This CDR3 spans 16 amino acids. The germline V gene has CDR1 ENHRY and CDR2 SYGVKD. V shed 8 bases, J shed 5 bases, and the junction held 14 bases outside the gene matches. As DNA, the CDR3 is TGTGCCATCTCAAGGGCTAGCGGGAGCCAGTTGGAGACCCAGTACTTC. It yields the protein CAISRASGSQLETQYF.

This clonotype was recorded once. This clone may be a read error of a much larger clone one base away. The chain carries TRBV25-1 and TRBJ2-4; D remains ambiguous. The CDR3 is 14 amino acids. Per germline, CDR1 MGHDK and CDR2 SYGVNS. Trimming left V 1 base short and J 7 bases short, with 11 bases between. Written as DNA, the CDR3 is TGTGCCAGCAGTGAATTGGAGACCTCGAACATTCAGTACTTC. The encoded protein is CASSELETSNIQYF.

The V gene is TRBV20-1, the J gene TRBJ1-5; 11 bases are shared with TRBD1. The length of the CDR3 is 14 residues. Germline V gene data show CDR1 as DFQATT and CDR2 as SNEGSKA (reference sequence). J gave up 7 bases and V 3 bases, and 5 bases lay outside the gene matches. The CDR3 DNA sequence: TGCAGTGCTAGGGGACAGGGGGGCAGGCAGCCCCAGCATTTT. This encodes CSARGQGGRQPQHF.

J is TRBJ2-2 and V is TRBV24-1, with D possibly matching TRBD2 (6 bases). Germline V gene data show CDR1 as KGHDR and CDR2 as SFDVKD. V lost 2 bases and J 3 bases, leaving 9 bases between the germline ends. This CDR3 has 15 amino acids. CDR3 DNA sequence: TGTGCCACCAGTGATTCGGGGGAGCACACCGGGGAGCTGTTTTTT. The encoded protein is CATSDSGEHTGELFF.

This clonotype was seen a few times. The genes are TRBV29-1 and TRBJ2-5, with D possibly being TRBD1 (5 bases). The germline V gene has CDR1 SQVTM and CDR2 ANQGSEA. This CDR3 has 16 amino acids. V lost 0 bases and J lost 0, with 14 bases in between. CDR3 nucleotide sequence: TGCAGCGTTGAAGATCTCCCGGACAAGTACCAAGAGACCCAGTACTTC. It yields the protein CSVEDLPDKYQETQYF.

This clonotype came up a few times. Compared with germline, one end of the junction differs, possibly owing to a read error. In DNA, the CDR3 is TGTGCCAGCAGTTACGGCTGGCCGGACGCTGAAGTTTTCTTT. As protein: CASSYGWPDAEVFF. The chain is built from TRBV6-2 or TRBV6-3 and TRBJ1-1; no clear D. Germline V gives CDR1 MNHEY, CDR2 SVGEGT. The CDR3 extends over 14 amino acids.